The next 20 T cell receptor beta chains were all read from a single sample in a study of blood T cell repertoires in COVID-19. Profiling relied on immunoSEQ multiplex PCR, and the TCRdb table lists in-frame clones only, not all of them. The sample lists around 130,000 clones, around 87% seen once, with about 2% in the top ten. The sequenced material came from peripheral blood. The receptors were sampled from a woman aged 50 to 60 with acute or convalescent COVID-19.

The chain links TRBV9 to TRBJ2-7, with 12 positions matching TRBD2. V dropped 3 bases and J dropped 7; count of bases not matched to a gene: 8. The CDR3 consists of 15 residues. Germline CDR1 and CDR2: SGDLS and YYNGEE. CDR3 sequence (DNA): TGTGCCAGCAGCGCGACTAGCGGGAGAGCGGGTGAGCAGTACTTC. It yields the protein CASSATSGRAGEQYF. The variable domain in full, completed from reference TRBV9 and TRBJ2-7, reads DSGVTQTPKHLITATGQRVTLRCSPRSGDLSVYWYQQSLDQGLQFLIQYYNGEERAKGNILERFSAQQFPDLHSELNLSSLELGDSALYFCASSATSGRAGEQYFGPGTRLTVT.

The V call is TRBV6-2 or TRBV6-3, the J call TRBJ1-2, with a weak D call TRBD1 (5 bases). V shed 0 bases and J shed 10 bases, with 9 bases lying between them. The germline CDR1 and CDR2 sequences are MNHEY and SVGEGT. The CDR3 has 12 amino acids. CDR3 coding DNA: TGTGCCAGCAGTTACTCGAAGGGGTCCTACACCTTC. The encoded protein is CASSYSKGSYTF.

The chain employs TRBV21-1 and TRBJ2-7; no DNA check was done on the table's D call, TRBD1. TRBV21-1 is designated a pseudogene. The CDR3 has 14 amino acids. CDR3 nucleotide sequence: TGTGCCAGCAGCAAAGTATGGCTCTTCGACGAGCAGTACTTC. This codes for CASSKVWLFDEQYF.

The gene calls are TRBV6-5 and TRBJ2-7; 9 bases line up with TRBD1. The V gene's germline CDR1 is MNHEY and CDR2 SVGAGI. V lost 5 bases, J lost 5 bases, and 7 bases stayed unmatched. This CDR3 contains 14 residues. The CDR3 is CASSMGQGFHEQYF. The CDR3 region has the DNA TGTGCCAGCAGTATGGGACAGGGATTCCACGAGCAGTACTTC.

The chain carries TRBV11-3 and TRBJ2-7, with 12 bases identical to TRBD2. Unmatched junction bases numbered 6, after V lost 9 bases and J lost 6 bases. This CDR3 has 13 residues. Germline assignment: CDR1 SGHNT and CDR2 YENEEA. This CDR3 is CARSSGRVGEQYF. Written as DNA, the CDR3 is TGTGCCAGGTCTAGCGGGAGGGTTGGCGAGCAGTACTTC.

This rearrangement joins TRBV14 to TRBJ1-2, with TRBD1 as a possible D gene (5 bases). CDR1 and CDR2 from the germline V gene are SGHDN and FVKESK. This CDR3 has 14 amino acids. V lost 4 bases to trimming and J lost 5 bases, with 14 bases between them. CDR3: CASSPPGGIYGYTF. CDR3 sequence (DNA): TGTGCCAGCAGCCCCCCGGGGGGGATTTATGGCTACACCTTC.

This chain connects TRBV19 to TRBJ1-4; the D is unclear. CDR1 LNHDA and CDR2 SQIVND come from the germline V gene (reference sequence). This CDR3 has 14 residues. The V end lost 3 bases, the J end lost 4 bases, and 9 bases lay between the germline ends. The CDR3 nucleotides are TGTGCCAGTAGTATCCGTCAGGATAATGAAAAACTGTTTTTT. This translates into CASSIRQDNEKLFF.

The chain's CDR3 is CASSAGTGLGYGYTF. DNA for the CDR3: TGTGCCAGCAGCGCCGGGACAGGGCTAGGCTATGGCTACACCTTC. The chain couples TRBV7-2 to TRBJ1-2, with 9 bases identical to TRBD1. The CDR3 contains 15 residues. V was clipped by 5 bases and J by 4 bases; unmatched bases: 8. Germline V gives CDR1 SGHTA, CDR2 FQGNSA.

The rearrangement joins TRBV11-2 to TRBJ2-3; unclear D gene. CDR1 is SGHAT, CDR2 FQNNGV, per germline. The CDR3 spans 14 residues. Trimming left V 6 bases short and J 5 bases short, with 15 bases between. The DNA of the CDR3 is TGTGCCAGCAGTTTTGACGGGTTTAGAGATACGCAGTATTTT. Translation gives CASSFDGFRDTQYF.

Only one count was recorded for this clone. This CDR3 reads CASTFSAGTYEQYF. The CDR3, as DNA: TGTGCCAGCACCTTCTCGGCGGGTACCTACGAGCAGTACTTC. The chain is built from TRBV5-6 and TRBJ2-7; possibly TRBD2 for D (5 bases). Germline assignment: CDR1 SGHDT and CDR2 YYEEEE. V shed 6 bases and J shed 2 bases, with 15 bases lying between them. This CDR3 is built from 14 residues.

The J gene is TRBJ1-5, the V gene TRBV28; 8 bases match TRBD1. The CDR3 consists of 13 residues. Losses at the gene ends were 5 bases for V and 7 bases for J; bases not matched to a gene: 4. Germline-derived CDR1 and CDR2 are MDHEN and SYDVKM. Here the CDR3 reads CASSTGGYQPQHF. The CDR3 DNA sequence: TGTGCCAGCAGTACAGGGGGGTACCAGCCCCAGCATTTT.

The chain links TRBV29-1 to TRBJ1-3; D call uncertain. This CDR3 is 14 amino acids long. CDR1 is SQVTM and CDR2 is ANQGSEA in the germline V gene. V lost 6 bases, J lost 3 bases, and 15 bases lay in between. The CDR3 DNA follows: TGCAGCGTCTCGGGATGGGCCTTTGGAAACACCATATATTTT. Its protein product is CSVSGWAFGNTIYF.

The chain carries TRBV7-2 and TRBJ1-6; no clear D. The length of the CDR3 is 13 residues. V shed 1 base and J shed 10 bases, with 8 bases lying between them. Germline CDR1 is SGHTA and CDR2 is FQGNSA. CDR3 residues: CASSLEEGSPLHF. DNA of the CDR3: TGTGCCAGCAGCTTAGAGGAGGGATCACCCCTCCACTTT.

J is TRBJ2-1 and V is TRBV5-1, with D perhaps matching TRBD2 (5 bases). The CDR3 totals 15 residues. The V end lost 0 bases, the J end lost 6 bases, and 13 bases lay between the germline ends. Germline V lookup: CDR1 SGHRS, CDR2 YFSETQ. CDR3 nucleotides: TGCGCCAGCAGCTTGGAGAACCCGGGGAGCAATGAGCAGTTCTTC. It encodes CASSLENPGSNEQFF.

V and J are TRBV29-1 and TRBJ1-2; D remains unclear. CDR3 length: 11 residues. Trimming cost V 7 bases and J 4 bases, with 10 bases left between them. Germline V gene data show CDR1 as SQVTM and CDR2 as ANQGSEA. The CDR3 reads CSAPGVYGYTF. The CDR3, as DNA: TGCAGCGCACCCGGTGTCTATGGCTACACCTTC.

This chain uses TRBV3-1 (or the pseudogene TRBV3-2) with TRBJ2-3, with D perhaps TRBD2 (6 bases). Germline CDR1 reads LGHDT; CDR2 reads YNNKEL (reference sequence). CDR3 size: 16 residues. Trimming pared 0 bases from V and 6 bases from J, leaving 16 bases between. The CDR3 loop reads CASSQDSPRRGDTQYF. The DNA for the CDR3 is TGTGCCAGCAGCCAAGATTCCCCTAGACGGGGGGATACGCAGTATTTT.

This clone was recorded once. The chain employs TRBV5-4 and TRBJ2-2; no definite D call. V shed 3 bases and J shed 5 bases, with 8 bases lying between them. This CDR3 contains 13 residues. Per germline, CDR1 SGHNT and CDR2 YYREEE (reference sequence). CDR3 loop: CASSSWQTGELFF. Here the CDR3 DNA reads TGTGCCAGCAGCTCCTGGCAGACCGGGGAGCTGTTTTTT.

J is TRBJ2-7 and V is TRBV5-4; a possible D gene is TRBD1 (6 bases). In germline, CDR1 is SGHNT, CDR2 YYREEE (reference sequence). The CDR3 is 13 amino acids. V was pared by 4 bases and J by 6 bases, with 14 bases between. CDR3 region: CASSLDSRGEQYF. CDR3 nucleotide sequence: TGTGCCAGCAGCCTGGACAGTAGGGGCGAGCAGTACTTC.

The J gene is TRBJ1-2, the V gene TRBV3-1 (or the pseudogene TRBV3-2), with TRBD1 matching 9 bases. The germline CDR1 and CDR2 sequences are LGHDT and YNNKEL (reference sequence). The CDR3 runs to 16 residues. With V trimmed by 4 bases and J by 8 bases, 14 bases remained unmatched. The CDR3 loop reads CASSPQGQGLFGGYTF. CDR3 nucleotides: TGTGCCAGCAGCCCGCAAGGACAGGGGCTTTTTGGGGGCTACACCTTC.

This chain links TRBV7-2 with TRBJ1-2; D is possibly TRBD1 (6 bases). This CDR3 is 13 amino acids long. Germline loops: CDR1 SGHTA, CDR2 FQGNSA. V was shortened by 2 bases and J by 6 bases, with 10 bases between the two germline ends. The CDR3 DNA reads TGTGCCAGCAGCTTAACCCCAGGGGATGGCTACACCTTC. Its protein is CASSLTPGDGYTF. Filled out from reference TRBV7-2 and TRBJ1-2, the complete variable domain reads GAGVSQSPSNKVTEKGKDVELRCDPISGHTALYWYRQSLGQGLEFLIYFQGNSAPDKSGLPSDRFSAERTGGSVSTLTIQRTQQEDSAVYLCASSLTPGDGYTFGSGTRLTVV.